This TCR beta chain was recovered during a study of OX40 agonist ivuxolimab in advanced cancers. Background on the study: Dosing consisted of intravenous ivuxolimab at 0.01 to 10 mg/kg every 2 weeks. Having had anti-PD-1, anti-PD-L1 or anti-CTLA-4 therapy before was allowed, and roughly 39% had some.

With 2 bases removed from V and 2 bases from J, the gap between germline ends came to 7 bases. Germline CDR1 reads MNHEY; CDR2 reads SMNVEV (reference sequence). This CDR3 region has 14 residues. The study's findings and limits: Expanded clones were, on average, more numerous in CD8+ T cells than in CD4+. Expanded peripheral T-cell antigen specificity went undetermined.

The method was immunoSEQ multiplex PCR; TCRdb's version includes in-frame clones alone and lacks a portion of them. The data contain about 110,000 clones, roughly 87% of them singletons. On this clone itself: Its antigen is currently unknown.

Sequenced here: CD4+ or CD8+ T cells sorted from blood, sampled in a trial of the OX40 agonist ivuxolimab. The receptor comes from an adult with an advanced solid tumor such as melanoma, head and neck, liver or kidney cancer. The rearrangement joins TRBV27 to TRBJ1-3, with D hard to call. The CDR3 is CASSLARTGNTIYF. The CDR3 DNA reads TGTGCCAGCAGTTTAGCCAGGACTGGAAACACCATATATTTT.